This is a list of T cell receptor beta chains from one sample in a study of cytomegalovirus exposure and HLA in healthy donors. Method: immunoSEQ multiplex PCR; TCRdb's copy keeps in-frame clones and lacks some. The data contain 150,000 to 200,000 clones, over 60% of them singletons. The material sequenced was PBMCs. Every receptor here comes from a man aged 18 to 30 in good health and CMV-seronegative. The CDR3 runs from the conserved cysteine through the conserved F or W. A D gene is named only where the DNA matches it firmly.

j_call: TRBJ2-1; v_call: TRBV7-6; cdr3_length: 15; d_call: NA; cdr3_aa: CASSLDQGRLGLQFF; cdr3_nt: TGTGCCAGCAGCTTAGACCAGGGCCGCCTGGGTCTGCAGTTCTTC
j_call: TRBJ1-3; v_call: TRBV6-5; cdr3_length: 15; d_call: TRBD1; cdr3_aa: CASTKGQGTGNTIYF; cdr3_nt: TGTGCCAGCACTAAAGGACAGGGCACTGGAAACACCATATATTTT
j_call: TRBJ2-7; v_call: TRBV30; cdr3_length: 15; d_call: TRBD1; cdr3_aa: CAWSYGQGVAYEQYF; cdr3_nt: TGTGCCTGGAGTTATGGACAGGGGGTAGCCTACGAGCAGTACTTC
j_call: TRBJ2-3; v_call: TRBV28; cdr3_length: 14; d_call: NA; cdr3_aa: CATTGTVIGDTQYF; cdr3_nt: TGTGCCACGACAGGGACTGTAATAGGAGATACGCAGTATTTT
j_call: TRBJ2-1; v_call: TRBV9; cdr3_length: 12; d_call: NA; cdr3_aa: CASIGTGNEQFF; cdr3_nt: TGTGCCAGCATAGGAACAGGCAATGAGCAGTTCTTC
j_call: TRBJ2-3; v_call: TRBV7-2; cdr3_length: 11; d_call: NA; cdr3_aa: CASTNTDTQYF; cdr3_nt: TGTGCCAGCACCAATACAGATACGCAGTATTTT
j_call: TRBJ1-2; v_call: TRBV28; cdr3_length: 17; d_call: TRBD1; cdr3_aa: CASSHPRTGSPNYGYTF; cdr3_nt: TGTGCCAGCAGTCATCCCCGGACAGGGTCGCCTAACTATGGCTACACCTTC
j_call: TRBJ1-1; v_call: TRBV7-9; cdr3_length: 14; d_call: TRBD1; cdr3_aa: CASRGQGGSTEAFF; cdr3_nt: TGTGCCAGCAGAGGACAGGGCGGCAGCACTGAAGCTTTCTTT
j_call: TRBJ1-1; v_call: TRBV4-2; cdr3_length: 14; d_call: NA; cdr3_aa: CASSTSRGLTEAFF; cdr3_nt: TGTGCCAGCAGCACCAGTCGCGGCCTCACTGAAGCTTTCTTT
j_call: TRBJ1-1; v_call: TRBV4-2; cdr3_length: 14; d_call: NA; cdr3_aa: CASSPGQQNTEAFF; cdr3_nt: TGTGCCAGCAGTCCAGGACAGCAGAACACTGAAGCTTTCTTT